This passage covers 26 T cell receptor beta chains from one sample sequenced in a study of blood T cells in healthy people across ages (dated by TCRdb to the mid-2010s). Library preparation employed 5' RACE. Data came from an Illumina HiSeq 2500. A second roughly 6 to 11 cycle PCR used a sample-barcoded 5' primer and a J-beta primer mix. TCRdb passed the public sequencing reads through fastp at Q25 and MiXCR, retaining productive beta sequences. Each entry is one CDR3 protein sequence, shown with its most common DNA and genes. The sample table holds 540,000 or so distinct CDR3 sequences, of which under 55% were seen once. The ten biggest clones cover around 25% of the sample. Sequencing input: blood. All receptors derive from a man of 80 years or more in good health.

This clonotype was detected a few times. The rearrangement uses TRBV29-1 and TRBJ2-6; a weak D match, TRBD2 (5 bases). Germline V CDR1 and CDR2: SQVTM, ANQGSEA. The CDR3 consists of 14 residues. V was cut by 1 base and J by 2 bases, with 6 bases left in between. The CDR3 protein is CSVEAGTGANVLTF. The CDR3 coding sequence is TGCAGCGTTGAAGCGGGAACTGGGGCCAACGTCCTGACTTTC.

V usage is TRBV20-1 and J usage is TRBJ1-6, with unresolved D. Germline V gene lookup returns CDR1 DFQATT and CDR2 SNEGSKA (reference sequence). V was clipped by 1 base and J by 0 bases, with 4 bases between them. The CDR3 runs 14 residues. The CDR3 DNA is TGCAGTGCTAGAGTCGGCTCCTATAATTCACCCCTCCACTTT. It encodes CSARVGSYNSPLHF.

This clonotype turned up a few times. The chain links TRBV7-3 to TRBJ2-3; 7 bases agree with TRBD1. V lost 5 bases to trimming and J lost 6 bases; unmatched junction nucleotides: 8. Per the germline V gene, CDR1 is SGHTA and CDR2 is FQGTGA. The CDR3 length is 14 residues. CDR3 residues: CASSADRASDTQYF. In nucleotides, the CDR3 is TGTGCCAGCAGCGCCGACAGGGCATCCGATACGCAGTATTTT.

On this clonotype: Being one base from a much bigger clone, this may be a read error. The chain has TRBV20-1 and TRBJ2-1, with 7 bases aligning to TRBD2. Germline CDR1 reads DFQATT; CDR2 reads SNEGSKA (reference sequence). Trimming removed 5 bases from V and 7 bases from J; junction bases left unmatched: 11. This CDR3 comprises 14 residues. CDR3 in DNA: TGCAGTGCTTTCCCTAGCGGTGGTAGTAATGAGCAGTTCTTC. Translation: CSAFPSGGSNEQFF.

The CDR3 coding sequence is TGTGCCAGCAGTCGGCACGGGAGCGCGGCCTACGAGCAGTACTTC. Its protein product is CASSRHGSAAYEQYF. V and J are TRBV28 and TRBJ2-7; tentatively, D is TRBD2 (6 bases). Between the trimmed V and J ends, which lost 5 bases and 2 bases, there was a span of 16 bases. Per the germline V gene, CDR1 is MDHEN and CDR2 is SYDVKM. CDR3 size: 15 residues.

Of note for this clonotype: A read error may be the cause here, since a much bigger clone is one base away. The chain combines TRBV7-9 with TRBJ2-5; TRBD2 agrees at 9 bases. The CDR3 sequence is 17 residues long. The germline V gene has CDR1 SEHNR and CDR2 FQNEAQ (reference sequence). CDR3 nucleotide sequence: TGTGCCAGCGGCTTCGGACGCAGCGGGGGGCACCAAGAGACCCAGTACTTC. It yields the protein CASGFGRSGGHQETQYF. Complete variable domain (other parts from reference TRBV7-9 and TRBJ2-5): DTGVSQNPRHKITKRGQNVTFRCDPISEHNRLYWYRQTLGQGPEFLTYFQNEAQLEKSRLLSDRFSAERPKGSFSTLEIQRTEQGDSAMYLCASGFGRSGGHQETQYFGPGTRLLVL.

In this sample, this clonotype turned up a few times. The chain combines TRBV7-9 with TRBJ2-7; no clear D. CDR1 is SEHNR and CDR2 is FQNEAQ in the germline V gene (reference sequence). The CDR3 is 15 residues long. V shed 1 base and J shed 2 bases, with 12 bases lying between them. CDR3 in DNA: TGTGCCAGCAGCTTAGTGGTAGGTCAGGCCTACGAGCAGTACTTC. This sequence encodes CASSLVVGQAYEQYF. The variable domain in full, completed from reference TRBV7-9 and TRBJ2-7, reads DTGVSQNPRHKITKRGQNVTFRCDPISEHNRLYWYRQTLGQGPEFLTYFQNEAQLEKSRLLSDRFSAERPKGSFSTLEIQRTEQGDSAMYLCASSLVVGQAYEQYFGPGTRLTVT.

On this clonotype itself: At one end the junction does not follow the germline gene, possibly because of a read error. The CDR3: CSTRASSGRAPVQFF. The CDR3 nucleotides read TGCAGTACTAGAGCTTCTAGCGGGAGGGCCCCCGTGCAGTTCTTC. The chain is built from TRBV20-1 and TRBJ2-1, with TRBD2 identical over 12 bases. This CDR3 spans 15 amino acids. The germline V gene has CDR1 DFQATT and CDR2 SNEGSKA (reference sequence).

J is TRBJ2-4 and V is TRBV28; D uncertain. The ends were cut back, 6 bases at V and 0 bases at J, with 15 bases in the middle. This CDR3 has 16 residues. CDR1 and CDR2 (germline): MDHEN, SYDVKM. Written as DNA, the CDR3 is TGTGCCAGCAGCATTATGGGCCAATTAGCCAAAAACATTCAGTACTTC. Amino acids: CASSIMGQLAKNIQYF.

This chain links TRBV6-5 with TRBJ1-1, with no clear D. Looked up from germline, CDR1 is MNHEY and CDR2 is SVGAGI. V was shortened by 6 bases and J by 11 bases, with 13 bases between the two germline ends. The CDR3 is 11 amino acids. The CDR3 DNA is TGTGCCAGCAGGGTTTCGTGGCGGGCTTTCTTT. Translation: CASRVSWRAFF.

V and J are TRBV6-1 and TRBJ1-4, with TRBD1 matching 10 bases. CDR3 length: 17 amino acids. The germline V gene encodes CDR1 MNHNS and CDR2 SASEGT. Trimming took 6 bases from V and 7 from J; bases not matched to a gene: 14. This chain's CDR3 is CASRGEWTGGLSEKLFF. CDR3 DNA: TGTGCCAGCAGGGGGGAGTGGACAGGGGGATTAAGTGAAAAACTGTTTTTT.

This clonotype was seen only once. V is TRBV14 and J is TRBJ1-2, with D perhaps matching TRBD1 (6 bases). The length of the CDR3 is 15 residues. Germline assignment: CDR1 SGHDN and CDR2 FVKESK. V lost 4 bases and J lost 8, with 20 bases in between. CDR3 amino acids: CASSPGAGEIWGYTF. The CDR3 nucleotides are TGTGCCAGCAGCCCCGGTGCAGGGGAGATCTGGGGCTACACCTTC.

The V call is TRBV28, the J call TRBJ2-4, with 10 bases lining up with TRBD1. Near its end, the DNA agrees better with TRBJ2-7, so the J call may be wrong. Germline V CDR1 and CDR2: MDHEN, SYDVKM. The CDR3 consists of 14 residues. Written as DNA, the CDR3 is TGTGCCAGCAACTACCGGGACAGGGGCAACGAGCAGTACTTC. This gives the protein CASNYRDRGNEQYF.

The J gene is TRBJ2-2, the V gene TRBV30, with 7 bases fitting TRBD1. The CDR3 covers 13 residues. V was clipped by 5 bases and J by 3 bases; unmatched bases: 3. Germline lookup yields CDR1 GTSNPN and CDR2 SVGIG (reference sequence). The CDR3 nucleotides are TGTGCCTGGGACAGGGATGACACCGGGGAGCTGTTTTTT. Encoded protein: CAWDRDDTGELFF.

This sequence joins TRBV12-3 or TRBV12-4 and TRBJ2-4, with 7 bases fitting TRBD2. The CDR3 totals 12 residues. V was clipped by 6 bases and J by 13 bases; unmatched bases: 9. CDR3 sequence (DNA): TGTGCCAGCAGATATAGCGGGTACGAACAGTACTTC. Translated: CASRYSGYEQYF.

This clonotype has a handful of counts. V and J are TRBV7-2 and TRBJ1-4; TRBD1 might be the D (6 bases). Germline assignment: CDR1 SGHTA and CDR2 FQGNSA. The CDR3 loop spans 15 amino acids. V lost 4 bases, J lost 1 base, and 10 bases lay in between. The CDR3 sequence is CASSSGGRTNEKLFF. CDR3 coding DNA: TGTGCCAGCAGCTCCGGGGGCCGAACTAATGAAAAACTGTTTTTT.

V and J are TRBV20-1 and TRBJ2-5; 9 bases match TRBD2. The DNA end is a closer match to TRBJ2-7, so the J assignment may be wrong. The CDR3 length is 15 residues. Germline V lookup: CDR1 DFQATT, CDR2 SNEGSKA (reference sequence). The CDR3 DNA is TGCAGTGCTAGGGACCTAGCGGGGAGAACCTACGAGCAGTACTTC. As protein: CSARDLAGRTYEQYF.

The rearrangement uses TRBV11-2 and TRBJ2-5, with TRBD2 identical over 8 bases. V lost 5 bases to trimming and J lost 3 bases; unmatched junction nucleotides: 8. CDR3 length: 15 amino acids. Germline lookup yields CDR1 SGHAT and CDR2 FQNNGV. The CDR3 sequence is CASSNERGTEETQYF. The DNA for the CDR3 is TGTGCCAGCAGCAACGAGCGGGGGACGGAAGAGACCCAGTACTTC. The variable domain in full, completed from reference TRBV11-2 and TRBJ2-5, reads EAGVAQSPRYKIIEKRQSVAFWCNPISGHATLYWYQQILGQGPKLLIQFQNNGVVDDSQLPKDRFSAERLKGVDSTLKIQPAKLEDSAVYLCASSNERGTEETQYFGPGTRLLVL.

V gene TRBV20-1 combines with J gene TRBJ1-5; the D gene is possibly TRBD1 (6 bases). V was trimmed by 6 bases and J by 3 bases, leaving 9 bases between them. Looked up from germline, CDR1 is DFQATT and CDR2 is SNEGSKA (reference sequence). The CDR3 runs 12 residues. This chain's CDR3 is CSANRDNQPQHF. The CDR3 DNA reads TGCAGTGCAAACAGGGACAATCAGCCCCAGCATTTT.

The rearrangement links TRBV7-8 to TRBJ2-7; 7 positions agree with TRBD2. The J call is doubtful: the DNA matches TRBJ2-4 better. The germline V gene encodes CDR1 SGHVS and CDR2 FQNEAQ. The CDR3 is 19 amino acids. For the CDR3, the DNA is TGTGCCAGCAGCTTAAATGTCCTTTCGGTTGAGCGGGGAAACACCATTCAGTACTTC. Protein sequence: CASSLNVLSVERGNTIQYF.

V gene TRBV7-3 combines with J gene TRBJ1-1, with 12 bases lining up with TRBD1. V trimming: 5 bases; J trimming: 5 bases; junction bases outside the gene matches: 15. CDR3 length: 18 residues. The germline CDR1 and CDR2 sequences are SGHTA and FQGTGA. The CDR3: CASSPGRDRGLSRTEAFF. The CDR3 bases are TGTGCCAGCAGCCCTGGAAGGGACAGGGGGCTGTCAAGGACTGAAGCTTTCTTT.

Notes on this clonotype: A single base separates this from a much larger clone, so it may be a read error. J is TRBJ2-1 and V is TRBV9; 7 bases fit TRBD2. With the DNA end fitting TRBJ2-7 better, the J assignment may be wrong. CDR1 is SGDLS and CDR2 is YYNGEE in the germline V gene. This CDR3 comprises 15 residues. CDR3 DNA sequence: TGTGCCAGCAGCGTGGGACTATCAGTTTACAATGAGCAGTACTTC. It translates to CASSVGLSVYNEQYF.

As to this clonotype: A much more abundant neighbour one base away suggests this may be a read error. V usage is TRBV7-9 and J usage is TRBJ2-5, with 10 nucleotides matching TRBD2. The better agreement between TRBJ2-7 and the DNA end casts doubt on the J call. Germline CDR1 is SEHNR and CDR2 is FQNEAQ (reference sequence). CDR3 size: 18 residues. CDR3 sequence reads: CASSSPQTTGLARREQYF. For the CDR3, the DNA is TGTGCCAGCAGCTCACCACAAACAACGGGACTAGCGAGACGCGAGCAGTACTTC.

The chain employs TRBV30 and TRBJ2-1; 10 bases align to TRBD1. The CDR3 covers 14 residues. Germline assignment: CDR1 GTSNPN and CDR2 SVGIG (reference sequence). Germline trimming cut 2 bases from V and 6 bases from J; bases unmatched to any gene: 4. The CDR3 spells CAWSLGQGVNEQFF. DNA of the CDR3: TGTGCCTGGAGTTTAGGACAGGGGGTCAATGAGCAGTTCTTC.

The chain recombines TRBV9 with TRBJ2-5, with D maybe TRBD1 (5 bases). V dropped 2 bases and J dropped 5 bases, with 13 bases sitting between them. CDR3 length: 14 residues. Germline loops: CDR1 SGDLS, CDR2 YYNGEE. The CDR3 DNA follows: TGTGCCAGCAGCGTGCAGGGCCTGGGGGAGACCCAGTACTTC. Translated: CASSVQGLGETQYF.

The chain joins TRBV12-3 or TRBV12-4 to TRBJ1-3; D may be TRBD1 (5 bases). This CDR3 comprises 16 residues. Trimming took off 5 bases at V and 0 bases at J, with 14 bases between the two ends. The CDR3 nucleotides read TGTGCCAGCAGTCCGCAGCCGCAGGGCTCTGGAAACACCATATATTTT. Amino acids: CASSPQPQGSGNTIYF.